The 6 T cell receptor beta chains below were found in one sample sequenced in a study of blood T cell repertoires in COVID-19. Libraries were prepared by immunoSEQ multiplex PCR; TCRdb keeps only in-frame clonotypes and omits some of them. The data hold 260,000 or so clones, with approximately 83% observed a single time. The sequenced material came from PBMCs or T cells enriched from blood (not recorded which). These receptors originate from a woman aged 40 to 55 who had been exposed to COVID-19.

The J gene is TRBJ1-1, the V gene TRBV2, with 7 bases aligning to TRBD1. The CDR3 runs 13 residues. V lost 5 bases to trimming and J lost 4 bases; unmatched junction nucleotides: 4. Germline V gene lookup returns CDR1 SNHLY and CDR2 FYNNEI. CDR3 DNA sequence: TGTGCCAGCAGTCAACAGGGGAGCACTGAAGCTTTCTTT. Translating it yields CASSQQGSTEAFF.

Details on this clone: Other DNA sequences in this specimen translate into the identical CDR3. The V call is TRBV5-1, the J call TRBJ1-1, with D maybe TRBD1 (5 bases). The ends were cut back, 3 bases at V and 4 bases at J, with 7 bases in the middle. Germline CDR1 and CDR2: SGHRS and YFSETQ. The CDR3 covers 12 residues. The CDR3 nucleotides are TGCGCCAGCAGCTCCGGGGGCACTGAAGCTTTCTTT. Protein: CASSSGGTEAFF.

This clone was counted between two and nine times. In DNA, the CDR3 is TGTGCCAGCAGTGAACAGGAGACAGGGGCTTTCACAGATACGCAGTATTTT. This translates into CASSEQETGAFTDTQYF. The V call is TRBV2, the J call TRBJ2-3; TRBD1 agrees at 8 bases. With 2 bases clipped from V and 2 bases from J, the junction kept 9 bases outside the gene matches. There are 17 residues in the CDR3. From germline, CDR1 is SNHLY and CDR2 FYNNEI.

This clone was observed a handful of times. CDR3 sequence: CASSFGYGPNTEAFF. DNA of the CDR3: TGTGCCAGCAGCTTCGGGTACGGCCCGAACACTGAAGCTTTCTTT. The V and J genes are TRBV7-3 and TRBJ1-1; D remains unclear. The length of the CDR3 is 15 residues. The V end lost 3 bases, the J end lost 1 base, and 12 bases lay between the germline ends. The germline V gene encodes CDR1 SGHTA and CDR2 FQGTGA.

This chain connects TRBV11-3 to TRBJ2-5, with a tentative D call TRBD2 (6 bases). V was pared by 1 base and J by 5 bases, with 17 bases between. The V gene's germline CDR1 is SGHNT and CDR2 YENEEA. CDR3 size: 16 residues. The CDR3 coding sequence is TGTGCCAGCAGCTTAGGAGGTTCGGGCAGCGGGGAGACCCAGTACTTC. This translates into CASSLGGSGSGETQYF.

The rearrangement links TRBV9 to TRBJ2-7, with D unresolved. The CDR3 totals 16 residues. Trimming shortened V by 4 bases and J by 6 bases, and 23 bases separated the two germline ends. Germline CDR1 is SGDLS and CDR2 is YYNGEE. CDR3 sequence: CASSPRPQLGTGEQYF. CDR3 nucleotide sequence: TGTGCCAGCAGCCCCCGCCCGCAGCTCGGAACGGGCGAGCAGTACTTC.